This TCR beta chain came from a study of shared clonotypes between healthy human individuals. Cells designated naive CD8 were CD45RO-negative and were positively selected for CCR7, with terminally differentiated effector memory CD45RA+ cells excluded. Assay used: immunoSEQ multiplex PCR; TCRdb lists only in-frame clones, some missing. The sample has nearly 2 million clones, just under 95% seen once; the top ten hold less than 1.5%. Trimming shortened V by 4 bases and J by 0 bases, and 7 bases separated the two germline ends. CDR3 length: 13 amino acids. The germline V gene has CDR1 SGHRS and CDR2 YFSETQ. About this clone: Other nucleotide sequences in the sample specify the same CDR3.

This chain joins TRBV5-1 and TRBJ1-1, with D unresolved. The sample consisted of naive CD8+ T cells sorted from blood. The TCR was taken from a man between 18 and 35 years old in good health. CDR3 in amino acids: CASSPGMNTEAFF. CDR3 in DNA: TGCGCCAGCAGCCCGGGCATGAACACTGAAGCTTTCTTT.